The 32 T cell receptor beta chains given below trace back to one sample, sequenced in a study of blood T cell repertoires in COVID-19. The data were produced by immunoSEQ multiplex PCR, yet TCRdb's version contains in-frame clones alone and is incomplete. The data show roughly 250,000 clones, roughly nine tenths seen once. The specimen sequenced was peripheral blood. These TCRs come from a woman aged 25 to 39 with COVID-19, enrolled during active disease.

V gene TRBV2 combines with J gene TRBJ1-2; 10 bases are shared with TRBD1. With V trimmed by 6 bases and J by 2 bases, 3 bases remained unmatched. Germline loops: CDR1 SNHLY, CDR2 FYNNEI. CDR3 length: 14 residues. This CDR3 is CASSGQGVNYGYTF. Written as DNA, the CDR3 is TGTGCCAGCAGCGGACAGGGGGTGAACTATGGCTACACCTTC.

The J gene is TRBJ2-1, the V gene TRBV6-2 or TRBV6-3, with D uncertain. Trimming pared 6 bases from V and 8 bases from J, leaving 11 bases between. The germline CDR1 and CDR2 sequences are MNHEY and SVGEGT. The CDR3 runs 12 residues. CDR3 nucleotides: TGTGCCAGCAGCCAGCGCCTCTATGAGCAGTTCTTC. It yields the protein CASSQRLYEQFF.

The rearrangement links TRBV6-8 to TRBJ1-5; 8 bases line up with TRBD1. The length of the CDR3 is 14 residues. Germline CDR1 MNHGY, CDR2 SAAAGT. V dropped 6 bases and J dropped 4; count of bases not matched to a gene: 5. CDR3 amino acids: CASRLDRGNQPQHF. DNA of the CDR3: TGTGCCAGCAGACTAGACAGGGGAAATCAGCCCCAGCATTTT.

The gene calls are TRBV4-1 and TRBJ2-3; D perhaps matches TRBD1 (6 bases). The CDR3 totals 16 residues. V lost 4 bases to trimming and J lost 8 bases, with 22 bases between them. Per germline, CDR1 MGHRA and CDR2 YSYEKL. CDR3 sequence: CASSPPPEREGGTQYF. The CDR3 DNA follows: TGCGCCAGCAGCCCCCCTCCGGAGAGGGAAGGGGGTACGCAGTATTTT.

This chain connects TRBV20-1 to TRBJ2-7; D might be TRBD2 (6 bases). The CDR3 consists of 11 residues. Trimming shortened V by 3 bases and J by 4 bases, and 7 bases separated the two germline ends. Germline-derived CDR1 and CDR2 are DFQATT and SNEGSKA (reference sequence). The CDR3: CSAREGYEQYF. In DNA form, the CDR3 reads TGCAGTGCTAGGGAGGGATACGAGCAGTACTTC.

The chain is built from TRBV18 and TRBJ2-5, with 8 nucleotides matching TRBD2. Germline V CDR1 and CDR2: KGHSH, LQKENI. J gave up 2 bases and V 3 bases, and 14 bases lay outside the gene matches. This CDR3 has 18 residues. CDR3 in DNA: TGTGCCAGCTCACCTGACCGCGATCGACTAGCGCTGCAAGAGACCCAGTACTTC. Amino acids: CASSPDRDRLALQETQYF.

At least ten counts were recorded for this clone. The chain has TRBV5-1 and TRBJ2-7; a weak D match, TRBD2 (5 bases). The germline V gene encodes CDR1 SGHRS and CDR2 YFSETQ. Deletions cut 4 bases from V and 2 bases from J, with 22 bases between. The CDR3 sequence is 17 residues long. In DNA form, the CDR3 reads TGCGCCAGCAGCGAGAGGGCGCGCACTTTATCCGCCTACGAGCAGTACTTC. Translating gives CASSERARTLSAYEQYF.

This clone occurred once. The chain joins TRBV4-2 to TRBJ2-5; TRBD1 agrees at 7 bases. CDR3 length: 17 residues. Losses at the gene ends were 4 bases for V and 3 bases for J; bases not matched to a gene: 14. From germline, CDR1 is LGHNA and CDR2 YNFKEQ. CDR3 sequence (DNA): TGTGCCAGCAGCCCCACCCCTGACAGGGCACGGGAAGAGACCCAGTACTTC. Translating it yields CASSPTPDRAREETQYF.

The V call is TRBV27, the J call TRBJ2-3, with TRBD2 matching over 8 bases. Per the germline V gene, CDR1 is MNHEY and CDR2 is SMNVEV (reference sequence). The CDR3 runs 20 residues. V was clipped by 7 bases and J by 2 bases; unmatched bases: 23. For the CDR3, the DNA is TGTGCCAGCACCCCGATCGAGGAGCGGGGGATTATTATACCCACAGATACGCAGTATTTT. It codes for CASTPIEERGIIIPTDTQYF.

There are a few counts of this clone. J is TRBJ2-1 and V is TRBV2, with TRBD2 as a possible D gene (6 bases). V lost 8 bases to trimming and J lost 7 bases, with 12 bases between them. Per germline, CDR1 SNHLY and CDR2 FYNNEI. The CDR3 extends over 12 amino acids. CDR3 nucleotides: TGTGCCAGCGGCGGGGTTTTTAATGAGCAGTTCTTC. Protein sequence: CASGGVFNEQFF.

This chain connects TRBV9 to TRBJ1-1; D might be TRBD1 (5 bases). Trimming removed 3 bases at V and 0 bases at J, with 18 bases between. The germline V gene has CDR1 SGDLS and CDR2 YYNGEE. The CDR3 is made up of 17 amino acids. This CDR3 is CASSASRGGPMNTEAFF. For the CDR3, the DNA is TGTGCCAGCAGCGCCTCGAGGGGAGGACCGATGAACACTGAAGCTTTCTTT.

The rearrangement joins TRBV6-5 to TRBJ2-1; TRBD2 matches 7 bases. Germline CDR1 is MNHEY and CDR2 is SVGAGI. The junction had 15 bases not matched to a gene; V was cut back by 9 bases and J by 7 bases. The CDR3 runs to 15 residues. CDR3 DNA: TGTGCCAGTAGTAGTGGTCGGACTAGTTGGAATGAGCAGTTCTTC. It specifies CASSSGRTSWNEQFF.

V usage is TRBV4-1 and J usage is TRBJ1-2; TRBD1 aligns across 7 bases. Trimming cost V 3 bases and J 1 base; bases outside gene matches: 2. CDR1 and CDR2 from the germline V gene are MGHRA and YSYEKL. This CDR3 comprises 14 residues. CDR3 DNA: TGCGCCAGCAGCCAGGGACAGTTTAACTATGGCTACACCTTC. Residues: CASSQGQFNYGYTF.

The rearrangement uses TRBV5-1 and TRBJ2-5; D remains ambiguous. The germline gives CDR1 SGHRS, CDR2 YFSETQ. This CDR3 has 14 residues. V dropped 6 bases and J dropped 1 base, with 13 bases sitting between them. This CDR3 is CASTQFPPQETQYF. Here the CDR3 DNA reads TGCGCCAGCACCCAGTTTCCTCCCCAAGAGACCCAGTACTTC.

This clone was seen just once. The V gene is TRBV20-1, the J gene TRBJ2-6; TRBD1 is a possible D gene (6 bases). Trimming left V 3 bases short and J 0 bases short, with 9 bases between. The CDR3 has 15 residues. The germline gives CDR1 DFQATT, CDR2 SNEGSKA (reference sequence). CDR3 sequence: CSASNRASGANVLTF. In nucleotides, the CDR3 is TGCAGTGCTAGTAACAGGGCCTCTGGGGCCAACGTCCTGACTTTC.

The chain joins TRBV7-9 to TRBJ2-1; 7 nucleotides line up with TRBD1. This CDR3 region has 16 residues. The V segment lost 5 bases and the J segment 5 bases; nucleotides outside the gene matches: 12. Germline V gene data show CDR1 as SEHNR and CDR2 as FQNEAQ (reference sequence). The CDR3 spells CASSRPQGIGNNEQFF. The CDR3 DNA is TGTGCCAGCAGCCGGCCACAGGGGATAGGAAACAATGAGCAGTTCTTC.

In DNA form, the CDR3 reads TGTGCCAGCAGCTCCCCCCGTCGGGAGAATTATGGCTACACCTTC. This translates into CASSSPRRENYGYTF. V usage is TRBV11-2 and J usage is TRBJ1-2; D is unresolved. Trimming removed 4 bases from V and 5 bases from J, with 17 bases in between. The CDR3 has 15 amino acids. Germline V gene lookup returns CDR1 SGHAT and CDR2 FQNNGV.

The rearrangement joins TRBV6-2 or TRBV6-3 to TRBJ2-7; TRBD1 might be the D (6 bases). CDR3 length equals 13 residues. Germline CDR1 MNHEY, CDR2 SVGEGT. Trimming left V 5 bases short and J 4 bases short, with 12 bases between. CDR3 sequence: CASSQMDSYEQYF. The CDR3 region has the DNA TGTGCCAGCAGTCAGATGGACAGTTACGAGCAGTACTTC.

The chain uses TRBV15 and TRBJ2-3; TRBD2 is a possible D gene (7 bases). Germline V gene sequence: CDR1 LNHNV, CDR2 YYDKDF (reference sequence). The CDR3 loop spans 17 amino acids. Trimming left V 0 bases short and J 7 bases short, with 20 bases between. As DNA, the CDR3 is TGTGCCACCAGCAGAGATGGGGGGGGCAGGTTATTAAATACGCAGTATTTT. This encodes CATSRDGGGRLLNTQYF.

This chain links TRBV10-3 with TRBJ1-2; the match to TRBD1 covers 7 bases. The germline V gene encodes CDR1 ENHRY and CDR2 SYGVKD. V lost 7 bases, J lost 2 bases, and 10 bases stayed unmatched. This CDR3 has 15 amino acids. The chain's CDR3 is CAIKVVGRGNYGYTF. In DNA, the CDR3 is TGTGCCATCAAAGTGGTCGGCAGGGGGAACTATGGCTACACCTTC.

V gene TRBV3-1 (or the pseudogene TRBV3-2) combines with J gene TRBJ2-1, with 8 positions matching TRBD2. Trimming took 1 base from V and 4 from J; bases not matched to a gene: 3. CDR3 length: 15 residues. Germline assignment: CDR1 LGHDT and CDR2 YNNKEL (reference sequence). CDR3 DNA: TGTGCCAGCAGCCAAGGTCTAGCGGGTTACAATGAGCAGTTCTTC. The encoded protein is CASSQGLAGYNEQFF.

V and J are TRBV6-2 or TRBV6-3 and TRBJ2-7, with D tentatively TRBD2 (6 bases). CDR1 MNHEY and CDR2 SVGEGT come from the germline V gene. V lost 4 bases and J lost 3, with 10 bases in between. The CDR3 has 13 residues. CDR3 sequence reads: CASSLRGLYEQYF. In DNA, the CDR3 is TGTGCCAGCAGTTTGCGGGGCCTCTACGAGCAGTACTTC.

This chain links TRBV2 with TRBJ2-3; 8 nucleotides align to TRBD1. The CDR3 has 14 amino acids. The germline gives CDR1 SNHLY, CDR2 FYNNEI. Trimming at V came to 6 bases and at J to 3 bases, leaving 5 bases not matched to a gene. The DNA for the CDR3 is TGTGCCAGCAGGCAGGGGGCGGGTACAGATACGCAGTATTTT. This encodes CASRQGAGTDTQYF.

This chain uses TRBV27 with TRBJ2-3, with TRBD1 matching over 7 bases. CDR1 is MNHEY, CDR2 SMNVEV, per germline (reference sequence). This CDR3 has 14 amino acids. Trimming at V came to 7 bases and at J to 2 bases, leaving 6 bases not matched to a gene. CDR3 in amino acids: CASNLTGDTDTQYF. In nucleotides, the CDR3 is TGTGCCAGCAACCTTACAGGGGACACAGATACGCAGTATTTT.

J is TRBJ2-2 and V is TRBV11-3; weak D call: TRBD2 (6 bases). The CDR3 loop spans 16 amino acids. CDR1 SGHNT and CDR2 YENEEA come from the germline V gene. V was clipped by 3 bases and J by 6 bases, with 17 bases between them. The CDR3 is CASSLRQGGWSGELFF. The CDR3 nucleotides are TGTGCCAGCAGCTTGCGGCAGGGAGGATGGTCCGGGGAGCTGTTTTTT.

This chain joins TRBV5-6 and TRBJ1-2; D unresolved. The V gene's germline CDR1 is SGHDT and CDR2 YYEEEE. This CDR3 region has 13 residues. V lost 2 bases to trimming and J lost 7 bases, with 12 bases between them. CDR3: CASSLRLEGGYTF. The CDR3 bases are TGTGCCAGCAGCTTACGTCTAGAGGGTGGCTACACCTTC.

On this clone itself: Germline is not matched at one junction end, which may reflect a read error. The rearrangement joins TRBV11-3 to TRBJ2-1; tentatively, D is TRBD1 (6 bases). Germline V gives CDR1 SGHNT, CDR2 YENEEA. The CDR3 runs to 13 residues. This chain's CDR3 is CASSFSPGHPRIF. The CDR3 DNA sequence: TGTGCCAGCAGCTTTAGCCCGGGACACCCGAGGATCTTC.

The V gene is TRBV4-1, the J gene TRBJ2-5; possible D gene TRBD2, 6 bases. The CDR3 is made up of 17 amino acids. In germline, CDR1 is MGHRA, CDR2 YSYEKL. V dropped 2 bases and J dropped 4 bases, with 20 bases sitting between them. The CDR3 spells CASSQTGDSTTVETQYF. CDR3 coding DNA: TGCGCCAGCAGCCAAACGGGGGACTCTACAACAGTAGAGACCCAGTACTTC.

V is TRBV27 and J is TRBJ2-3, with TRBD2 matching 9 bases. V shed 5 bases, J shed 3 bases, and the junction held 9 bases outside the gene matches. Per the germline V gene, CDR1 is MNHEY and CDR2 is SMNVEV (reference sequence). The CDR3 runs 16 residues. CDR3 sequence (DNA): TGTGCCAGCAGTCCGGTAGCGGGGGCCATAACAGATACGCAGTATTTT. Translated, it gives CASSPVAGAITDTQYF.

V and J are TRBV19 and TRBJ2-5; 9 bases align to TRBD2. V shed 6 bases and J 5 bases; nucleotides not matched to a gene: 10. CDR3 size: 15 residues. Germline CDR1 is LNHDA and CDR2 is SQIVND (reference sequence). The CDR3 sequence is CASRWGGGASETQYF. The CDR3 coding sequence is TGTGCCAGTAGATGGGGCGGGGGGGCCTCTGAGACCCAGTACTTC.

The rearrangement joins TRBV20-1 to TRBJ2-3; 7 nucleotides align to TRBD2. This CDR3 is built from 16 residues. Germline lookup yields CDR1 DFQATT and CDR2 SNEGSKA (reference sequence). With V trimmed by 3 bases and J by 6 bases, 15 bases remained unmatched. The CDR3, as DNA: TGCAGTGCTAGTCGGGTCGGGGGGATTTCCGCGGATACGCAGTATTTT. Protein sequence: CSASRVGGISADTQYF.

The rearrangement joins TRBV19 to TRBJ2-2; a possible D gene is TRBD2 (5 bases). The CDR3 runs to 18 residues. V was pared by 3 bases and J by 3 bases, with 20 bases between. Germline CDR1 reads LNHDA; CDR2 reads SQIVND (reference sequence). CDR3 sequence (DNA): TGTGCCAGTAGTATCAATGCAGTAGGGCACGGGGACACCGGGGAGCTGTTTTTT. It specifies CASSINAVGHGDTGELFF.